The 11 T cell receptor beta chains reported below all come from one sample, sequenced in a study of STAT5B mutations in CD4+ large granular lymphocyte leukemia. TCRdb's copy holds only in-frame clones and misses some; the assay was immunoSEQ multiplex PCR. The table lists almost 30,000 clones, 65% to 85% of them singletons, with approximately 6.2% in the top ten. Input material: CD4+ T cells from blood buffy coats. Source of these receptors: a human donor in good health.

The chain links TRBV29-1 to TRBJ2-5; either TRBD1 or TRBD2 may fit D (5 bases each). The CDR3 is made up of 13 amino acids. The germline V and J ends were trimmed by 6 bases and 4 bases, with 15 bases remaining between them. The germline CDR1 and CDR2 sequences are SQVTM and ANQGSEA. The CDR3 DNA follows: TGCAGCGTCGGACCATCCGGGGCAGAGACCCAGTACTTC. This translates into CSVGPSGAETQYF.

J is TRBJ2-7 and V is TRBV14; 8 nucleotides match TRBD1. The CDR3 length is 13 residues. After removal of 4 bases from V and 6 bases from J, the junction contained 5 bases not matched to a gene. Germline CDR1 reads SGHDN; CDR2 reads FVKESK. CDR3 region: CASSLWTGREQYV. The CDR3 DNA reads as TGTGCCAGCAGCCTCTGGACAGGGCGCGAGCAGTACGTC.

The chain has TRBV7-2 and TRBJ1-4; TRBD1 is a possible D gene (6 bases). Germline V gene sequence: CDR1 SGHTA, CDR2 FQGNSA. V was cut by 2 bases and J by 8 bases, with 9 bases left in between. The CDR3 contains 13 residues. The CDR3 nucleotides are TGTGCCAGCAGCTTAAACAGGGAAGAAAAACTGTTTTTT. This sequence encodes CASSLNREEKLFF.

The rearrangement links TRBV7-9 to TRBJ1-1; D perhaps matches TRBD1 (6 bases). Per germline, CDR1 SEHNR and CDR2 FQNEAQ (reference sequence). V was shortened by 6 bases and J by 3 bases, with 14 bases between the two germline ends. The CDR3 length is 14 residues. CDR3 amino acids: CASRAADRHTEAFF. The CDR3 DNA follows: TGTGCCAGCAGAGCCGCCGACAGGCACACTGAAGCTTTCTTT.

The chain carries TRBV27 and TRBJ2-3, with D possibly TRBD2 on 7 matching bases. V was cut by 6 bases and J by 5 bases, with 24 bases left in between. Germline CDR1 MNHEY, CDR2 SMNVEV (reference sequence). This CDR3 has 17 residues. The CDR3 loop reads CASSGTLRRGHGDTQYF. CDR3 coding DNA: TGTGCCAGCAGCGGGACGTTGAGGCGGGGGCATGGAGATACGCAGTATTTT.

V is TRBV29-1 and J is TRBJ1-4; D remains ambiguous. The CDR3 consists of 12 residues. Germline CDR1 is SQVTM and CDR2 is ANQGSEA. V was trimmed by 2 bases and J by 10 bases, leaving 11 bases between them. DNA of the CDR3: TGCAGCGTTGAACCCCGACCGGGAAAACTGTTTTTT. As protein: CSVEPRPGKLFF.

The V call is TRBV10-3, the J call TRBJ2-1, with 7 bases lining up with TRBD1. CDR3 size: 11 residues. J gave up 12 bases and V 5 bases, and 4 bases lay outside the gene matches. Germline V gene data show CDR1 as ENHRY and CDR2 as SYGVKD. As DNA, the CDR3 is TGTGCCATCAGTCTAGGGGGCCGGCAGTTCTTC. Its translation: CAISLGGRQFF.

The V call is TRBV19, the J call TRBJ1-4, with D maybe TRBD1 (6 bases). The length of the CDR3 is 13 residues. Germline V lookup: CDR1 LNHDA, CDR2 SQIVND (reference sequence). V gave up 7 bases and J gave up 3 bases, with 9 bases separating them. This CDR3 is CASIGQSNEKLFF. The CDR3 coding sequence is TGTGCCAGTATTGGACAGTCTAATGAAAAACTGTTTTTT.

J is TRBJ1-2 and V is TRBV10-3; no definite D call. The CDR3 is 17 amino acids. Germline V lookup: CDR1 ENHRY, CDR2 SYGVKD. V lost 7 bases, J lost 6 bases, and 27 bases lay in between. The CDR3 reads CAITLTRVPLGFDGYTF. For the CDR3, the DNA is TGTGCCATCACCCTCACCCGGGTCCCGCTGGGGTTCGATGGCTACACCTTC.

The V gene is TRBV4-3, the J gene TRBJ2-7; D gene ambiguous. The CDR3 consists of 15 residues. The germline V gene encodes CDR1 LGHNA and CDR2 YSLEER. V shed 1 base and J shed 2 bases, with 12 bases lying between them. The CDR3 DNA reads TGCGCCAGCAGCCAAGCTAAGCACGGCGCCTACGAGCAGTACTTC. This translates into CASSQAKHGAYEQYF.

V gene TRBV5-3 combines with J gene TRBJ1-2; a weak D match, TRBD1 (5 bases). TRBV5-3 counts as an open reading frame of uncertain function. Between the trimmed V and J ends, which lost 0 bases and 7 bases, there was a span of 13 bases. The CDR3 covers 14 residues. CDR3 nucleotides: TGTGCCAGAAGCTTGGTGCGGGGCCCCAGTGGCTACACCTTC. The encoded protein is CARSLVRGPSGYTF.